This T cell receptor (beta chain) is drawn from a study of beta chain features in type 1 diabetes. The study, taken as a whole, reports: Moderately but significantly shorter TCRB CDR3s were found in Type 1 diabetes patients in all four CD4+ subsets. Insertions were fewer and deletions more numerous at VDJ junctions in type 1 diabetes patients.

To note about this clone: Its matching antigen is unknown.

Sorting with CD45RO/CCR7/CD25/CD127/CD95/CD27 yielded naive, central memory, regulatory and stem-like memory CD4+ cells. What was sequenced were expressed TCRB transcripts, since all of the isolated RNA had been reverse transcribed. Mean read depth for naive, central memory and regulatory T cell samples was approximately 3.57 million reads. Method: immunoSEQ multiplex PCR; TCRdb's copy keeps in-frame clones and lacks some. The table has 600,000 to 700,000 clones, around 12% seen once. The V gene end was trimmed by 7 bases and the J gene end by 7 bases; junction bases not matched to a gene: 9. The germline gives CDR1 SNHLY, CDR2 FYNNEI. The CDR3 runs to 15 residues.

The origin of this receptor is a man aged 30-40 years with type 1 diabetes. Sequenced sample: naive CD4+ T cells from blood. The rearrangement uses TRBV2 and TRBJ1-6, with 8 bases matching TRBD1. This CDR3 is CASTETGDVNSPLHF. In DNA, the CDR3 is TGTGCCAGCACCGAGACAGGGGATGTAAATTCACCCCTCCACTTT. The full variable domain, its missing parts supplied by reference TRBV2 and TRBJ1-6, is EPEVTQTPSHQVTQMGQEVILRCVPISNHLYFYWYRQILGQKVEFLVSFYNNEISEKSEIFDDQFSVERPDGSNFTLKIRSTKLEDSAMYFCASTETGDVNSPLHFGNGTRLTVT.